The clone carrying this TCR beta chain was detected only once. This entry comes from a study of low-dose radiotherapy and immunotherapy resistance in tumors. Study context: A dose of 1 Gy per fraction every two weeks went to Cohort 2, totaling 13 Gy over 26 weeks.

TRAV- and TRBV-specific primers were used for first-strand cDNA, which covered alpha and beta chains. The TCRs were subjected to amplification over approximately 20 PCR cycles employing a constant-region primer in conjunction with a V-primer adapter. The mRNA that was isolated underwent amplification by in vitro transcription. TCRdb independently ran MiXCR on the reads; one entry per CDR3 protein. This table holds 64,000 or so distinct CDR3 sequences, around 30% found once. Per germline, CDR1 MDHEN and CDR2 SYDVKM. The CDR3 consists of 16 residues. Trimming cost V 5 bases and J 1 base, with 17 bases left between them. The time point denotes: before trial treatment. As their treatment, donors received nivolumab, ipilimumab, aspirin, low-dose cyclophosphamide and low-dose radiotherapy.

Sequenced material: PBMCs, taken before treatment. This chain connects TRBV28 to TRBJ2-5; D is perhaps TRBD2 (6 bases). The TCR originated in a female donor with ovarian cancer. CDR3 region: CASSGWRGPSQETQYF. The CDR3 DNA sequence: TGTGCCAGCAGTGGATGGAGGGGCCCCTCCCAAGAGACCCAGTACTTC. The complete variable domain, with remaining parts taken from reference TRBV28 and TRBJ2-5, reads DVKVTQSSRYLVKRTGEKVFLECVQDMDHENMFWYRQDPGLGLRLIYFSYDVKMKEKGDIPEGYSVSREKKERFSLILESASTNQTSMYLCASSGWRGPSQETQYFGPGTRLLVL.